This T cell receptor (beta chain) stems from a study of identical twins. A single record per CDR3 protein comes from TCRdb applying MiXCR to the 5' RACE reads. This table has 650,000 to 800,000 distinct CDR3 sequences, over 8.5% appearing once. The ends were cut back, 0 bases at V and 0 bases at J, with 11 bases in the middle. The CDR3 covers 15 residues. Germline CDR1 and CDR2: DFQATT and SNEGSKA (reference sequence). These records were also assigned to another study, of yellow fever vaccine responses in identical twins.

The origin of this receptor is a young woman in good health. The sequencing input was PBMCs. The genes are TRBV20-1 and TRBJ1-2, with a possible D match to TRBD1 (6 bases). CDR3 coding DNA: TGCAGTGCTAGAGATCTTGGGGGCTCTAACTATGGCTACACCTTC. Amino acids: CSARDLGGSNYGYTF.